This TCR beta chain was profiled in a study of blood T cell repertoires in COVID-19 (dated by TCRdb to about 2020). For the study in its entirety: Collaborator samples came from the United States, Italy and Spain and covered acute and convalescent phases of COVID-19. The prospective study material was composed of cDNA or gDNA derived from T cells, B-cell-depleted T cells, or PBMCs. The dataset comprised deeply sampled blood TCRbeta repertoires from subjects exposed to, actively infected with, or recovered from COVID-19. The repertoires were made available in a free public database intended to serve as a resource for research on the immune response to SARS-CoV-2. Samples were obtained from the ongoing ImmuneRACE study (first 160 participants) and from some 1,300 subjects provided by 6 global collaborators. Sample metadata almost always included a de-identified subject ID, COVID-19 status, age in years and sex. Where HLA class I and class II types were available, the types were taken from metadata supplied by the sample provider, not from assay-based typing. What the research found in general, with its limitations: How much clinical and demographic metadata was included differed by source and by participant, and the metadata was provided uncurated.

Based on the germline V gene (reference sequence), the CDR1 and CDR2 sequences are LNHDA and SQIVND. V sheds 7 bases and J sheds 3 bases, leaving 15 bases between their ends. There are 14 amino acids in the CDR3, from cysteine to phenylalanine inclusive. Here the CDR3 DNA is all that survives: 42 bases in frame from base 1. TCRbeta CDR3 regions were amplified from genomic DNA using the immunoSEQ Assay, a bias-controlled multiplex PCR. Concerning the study's data processing: Within the assay, amplification of reference gene primers was used to estimate how many nucleated cells each sample contained. Sequence reads were collapsed and filtered to measure the absolute abundance of every unique TCRbeta CDR3 rearrangement. For each sample, productive Simpson clonality was calculated by taking the square root of Simpson's diversity index across productive rearrangements. In TCRdb, the immuneACCESS table is reduced to in-frame sequences with V and J assigned. These tables do not hold every clone; where another copy was compared, an unresolved V gene accounts for under half, and the others remain unexplained. V and J calls and clone size are those listed in that table; D and trimming were worked out from the DNA. For this sample there are about 58,000 clones; 85% to 90% appear just once. In total, the top ten clones hold roughly 1.4% of the sample.

Collaborating institutions collected whole blood in K2EDTA tubes following their own protocols. For TCRbeta analysis, collaborator samples were shipped as frozen whole blood, as isolated PBMCs, or as DNA extracted from either sample type. Note on this clone: Its antigen is not yet known. Qualities for individual bases were not recorded, and no much larger clone is one base off.

The rearrangement joined TRBV19 to TRBJ1-2, with TRBD1 as a weak D call on 6 bases. This TCR came from a man aged 60-69 years with acute or convalescent COVID-19. The specimen sequenced was peripheral blood. The DNA sequence reads TGTGCCAGTATGCCCAACAGGGTTGACTATGGCTACACCTTC. It specifies CASMPNRVDYGYTF.